These 24 T cell receptor beta chains came from one sample sequenced in a study of T cells in Graves' hyperthyroidism and ophthalmopathy (dated 2019 in TCRdb). The method was multiplex PCR. The instrument given in TCRdb is Illumina HiSeq 2000. Amplification of TCR beta CDR3 regions was carried out from RNA transcripts. The TCR CDR3 was subjected to a first round of RT-PCR using the HTBI primer set and the Qiagen OneStep RT-PCR kit. TCRdb reran the public reads through fastp at Q25 and MiXCR, keeping productive beta chains. Merged by CDR3 protein, the rows form single entries marked with the most common genes and DNA. In this sample the table shows some 500,000 distinct CDR3 sequences, around 22% of which occur a single time. The top ten clones comprise around 11% of the sample. Sequencing input: blood. The receptor source for this set is a woman aged 25 to 39 with Graves' ophthalmopathy.

This clonotype was recorded many times. The chain recombines TRBV6-5 with TRBJ2-7; possibly TRBD1 for D (7 bases). The germline gives CDR1 MNHEY, CDR2 SVGAGI. The CDR3 totals 14 residues. Between the trimmed V and J ends, which lost 4 bases and 0 bases, there was a span of 10 bases. Here the CDR3 reads CASSWGDSSYEQYF. The CDR3 bases are TGTGCCAGCAGTTGGGGGGACAGCTCCTACGAGCAGTACTTC.

In its sample, this clonotype was seen many times. The chain couples TRBV12-3 or TRBV12-4 to TRBJ2-5; 10 nucleotides line up with TRBD1. V lost 3 bases and J lost 5; bases outside the gene matches: 6. The CDR3 consists of 15 residues. Written as DNA, the CDR3 is TGTGCCAGCAGTTTGAAGACAGGGGGCGGCGAGACCCAGTACTTC. Translation: CASSLKTGGGETQYF.

This clonotype has ten or more counts. This rearrangement joins TRBV19 to TRBJ1-1; a weak D match, TRBD1 (6 bases). V gave up 9 bases and J gave up 0 bases, with 26 bases separating them. This CDR3 has 18 residues. CDR1 is LNHDA, CDR2 SQIVND, per germline (reference sequence). CDR3 sequence reads: CASWGIQGRGSMNTEAFF. The CDR3 nucleotides are TGTGCCAGCTGGGGGATACAGGGTCGGGGATCCATGAACACTGAAGCTTTCTTT.

There are a few counts of this clonotype. The CDR3 spells CASSLGAAGDRETQYF. CDR3 bases: TGTGCCAGCAGCTTAGGGGCAGCGGGAGATCGGGAGACCCAGTACTTC. The chain combines TRBV11-1 with TRBJ2-5; 8 positions agree with TRBD2. Trimming removed 1 base from V and 5 bases from J; junction bases left unmatched: 9. Germline CDR1 is SGHAT and CDR2 is FQDESV (reference sequence). There are 16 residues in the CDR3.

This clonotype showed up many times. The genes are TRBV12-3 or TRBV12-4 and TRBJ1-2; the D gene is possibly TRBD1 (5 bases). This CDR3 comprises 13 residues. The V and J ends lost 5 bases and 3 bases respectively, with 10 bases between them. CDR3 DNA sequence: TGTGCCAGCAGTCGCAGGGAATACTATGGCTACACCTTC. It yields the protein CASSRREYYGYTF.

The V and J genes are TRBV6-2 or TRBV6-3 and TRBJ2-7; TRBD1 agrees at 8 bases. Per the germline V gene, CDR1 is MNHEY and CDR2 is SVGEGT. This CDR3 has 13 residues. V shed 6 bases and J 6 bases; nucleotides not matched to a gene: 7. The CDR3 nucleotides are TGTGCCAGCAGCCTTCGGACAGGGAGCGAGCAGTACTTC. Translated: CASSLRTGSEQYF.

This clonotype came up many times. V is TRBV15 and J is TRBJ1-1, with a tentative D call TRBD1 (6 bases). This CDR3 has 19 amino acids. Looked up from germline, CDR1 is LNHNV and CDR2 is YYDKDF (reference sequence). Trimming removed 0 bases at V and 5 bases at J, with 25 bases between. The CDR3 DNA follows: TGTGCCACCAGCAGAGATGGTTCAGGGGTGGATCGACGTATTACTGAAGCTTTCTTT. Its protein is CATSRDGSGVDRRITEAFF.

This clonotype appeared many times. This chain links TRBV11-2 with TRBJ1-1; no clear D. V dropped 2 bases and J dropped 5 bases, with 6 bases sitting between them. The CDR3 contains 12 residues. Germline assignment: CDR1 SGHAT and CDR2 FQNNGV. The CDR3 DNA follows: TGTGCCAGCAGCTTAAGGGAGACTGAAGCTTTCTTT. Encoded protein: CASSLRETEAFF.

In its sample, this clonotype was seen many times. A much larger clone is a single base away; this may be a read error. This sequence joins TRBV5-1 and TRBJ2-7; a weak D match, TRBD2 (5 bases). Germline V gene data show CDR1 as SGHRS and CDR2 as YFSETQ. This CDR3 contains 14 residues. Trimming shortened V by 0 bases and J by 4 bases, and 11 bases separated the two germline ends. The CDR3 nucleotides are TGCGCCAGCAGCTTGGCGGACGGGATATACGAGCAGTACTTC. This codes for CASSLADGIYEQYF.

The gene calls are TRBV15 and TRBJ2-7; D uncertain. The CDR3 length is 15 residues. The ends were cut back, 1 base at V and 4 bases at J, with 14 bases in the middle. Germline V gene data show CDR1 as LNHNV and CDR2 as YYDKDF (reference sequence). The CDR3 sequence: CATSRGPGQEYEQYF. The DNA for the CDR3 is TGTGCCACCAGCAGAGGACCTGGGCAGGAGTACGAGCAGTACTTC.

This clonotype has a count of ten or more. The rearrangement uses TRBV7-9 and TRBJ2-7, with D possibly being TRBD2 (5 bases). Germline V lookup: CDR1 SEHNR, CDR2 FQNEAQ (reference sequence). The CDR3 runs to 14 residues. Trimming shortened V by 4 bases and J by 3 bases, and 13 bases separated the two germline ends. CDR3 sequence reads: CASSSPTGNYEQYF. The DNA of the CDR3 is TGTGCCAGCAGCTCGCCGACGGGAAACTACGAGCAGTACTTC.

V and J are TRBV28 and TRBJ2-7; D ambiguous. CDR3 length: 10 amino acids. The germline V gene has CDR1 MDHEN and CDR2 SYDVKM. V was clipped by 8 bases and J by 5 bases, with 7 bases between them. The CDR3, as DNA: TGTGCCAGCTGGGGTAACGAGCAGTACTTC. This gives the protein CASWGNEQYF.

J is TRBJ1-5 and V is TRBV28; D is unresolved. Germline V gene sequence: CDR1 MDHEN, CDR2 SYDVKM. With 5 bases removed from V and 4 bases from J, the gap between germline ends came to 21 bases. This CDR3 has 17 residues. CDR3 amino acids: CASSPLAGRSANQPQHF. CDR3 nucleotides: TGTGCCAGCAGTCCCCTAGCTGGCAGGTCGGCTAATCAGCCCCAGCATTTT.

The chain carries TRBV12-3 or TRBV12-4 and TRBJ2-7; 8 bases agree with TRBD2. This CDR3 is 13 amino acids long. Trimming took 8 bases from V and 3 from J; bases not matched to a gene: 6. CDR3 amino acids: CASSMTSVYEQYF. CDR3 DNA sequence: TGTGCCAGCTCAATGACTAGCGTCTACGAGCAGTACTTC.

Worth noting for this clonotype: A much more abundant neighbour one base away suggests this may be a read error. The chain links TRBV5-6 to TRBJ2-5, with TRBD1 matching over 10 bases. Looked up from germline, CDR1 is SGHDT and CDR2 is YYEEEE. This CDR3 spans 16 amino acids. V lost 4 bases, J lost 7 bases, and 13 bases stayed unmatched. The DNA for the CDR3 is TGTGCCAGCAGCAAGCCGGGACAGGGGACTGGAGTGACCCAGTACTTC. It specifies CASSKPGQGTGVTQYF. Full variable domain (missing parts from reference TRBV5-6 and TRBJ2-5): DAGVTQSPTHLIKTRGQQVTLRCSPKSGHDTVSWYQQALGQGPQFIFQYYEEEERQRGNFPDRFSGHQFPNYSSELNVNALLLGDSALYLCASSKPGQGTGVTQYFGPGTRLLVL.

There are many counts of this clonotype. The chain is built from TRBV9 and TRBJ1-1; TRBD1 agrees at 7 bases. The CDR3 length is 15 residues. V lost 5 bases to trimming and J lost 1 base; unmatched junction nucleotides: 8. Germline assignment: CDR1 SGDLS and CDR2 YYNGEE. The CDR3 coding sequence is TGTGCCAGCAGAGGGGGAACAGGGGCGAACACTGAAGCTTTCTTT. The encoded protein is CASRGGTGANTEAFF. Based on the CDR3 plus reference TRBV9 and TRBJ1-1, the full variable domain is DSGVTQTPKHLITATGQRVTLRCSPRSGDLSVYWYQQSLDQGLQFLIQYYNGEERAKGNILERFSAQQFPDLHSELNLSSLELGDSALYFCASRGGTGANTEAFFGQGTRLTVV.

This clonotype was picked up many times. The rearrangement uses TRBV19 and TRBJ2-5; TRBD1 aligns across 11 bases. CDR1 is LNHDA, CDR2 SQIVND, per germline (reference sequence). Trimming at V came to 7 bases and at J to 3 bases, leaving 10 bases not matched to a gene. CDR3 length: 16 residues. The CDR3 region is CASTRTGGFGEETQYF. CDR3 in DNA: TGTGCCAGTACTAGGACAGGGGGCTTTGGAGAAGAGACCCAGTACTTC.

This clonotype has at least ten counts. V is TRBV2 and J is TRBJ2-2, with D possibly matching TRBD1 (5 bases). The CDR3 has 12 residues. CDR1 and CDR2 (germline): SNHLY, FYNNEI. V gave up 6 bases and J gave up 8 bases, with 10 bases separating them. CDR3 loop: CASRDRTGELFF. The CDR3 DNA follows: TGTGCCAGCAGAGACAGAACGGGGGAGCTGTTTTTT.

In its sample, this clonotype was seen many times. This chain uses TRBV27 with TRBJ2-5; D perhaps matches TRBD1 (6 bases). V lost 5 bases to trimming and J lost 0 bases, with 16 bases between them. This CDR3 is built from 16 residues. Per germline, CDR1 MNHEY and CDR2 SMNVEV (reference sequence). The CDR3 DNA sequence: TGTGCCAGCAGTCGCCGCTCGGCAGGGGACCAAGAGACCCAGTACTTC. Encoded protein: CASSRRSAGDQETQYF.

This chain links TRBV7-2 with TRBJ2-2, with D perhaps matching TRBD1 or TRBD2 (7 bases each). CDR3 length: 14 amino acids. Germline-derived CDR1 and CDR2 are SGHTA and FQGNSA. Trimming took 5 bases from V and 6 from J, leaving 13 bases between them. The CDR3 nucleotides are TGTGCCAGCAGCCCAGGGGGGGAACCCGGGGAGCTGTTTTTT. It specifies CASSPGGEPGELFF.

This clonotype was counted many times. This rearrangement joins TRBV11-2 to TRBJ2-6; TRBD1 is a possible D gene (5 bases). V was trimmed by 6 bases and J by 1 base, leaving 19 bases between them. The CDR3 is made up of 18 amino acids. The germline CDR1 and CDR2 sequences are SGHAT and FQNNGV. The CDR3 protein is CASSFGASTRSGANVLTF. The CDR3 DNA sequence: TGTGCCAGCAGTTTTGGGGCCAGTACTCGTTCTGGGGCCAACGTCCTGACTTTC.

This clonotype appeared many times. The CDR3 sequence is CASSPSVREEEAFF. In DNA, the CDR3 is TGTGCCAGCTCACCCAGTGTCAGGGAGGAGGAAGCTTTCTTT. The chain recombines TRBV18 with TRBJ1-1; possible D gene TRBD1, 5 bases. The V gene lost 3 bases and the J gene lost 8 bases, with 16 bases spanning the gap. Looked up from germline, CDR1 is KGHSH and CDR2 is LQKENI. The CDR3 length is 14 residues.

This clonotype occurred many times. This rearrangement joins TRBV10-3 to TRBJ2-5, with D unclear. The CDR3 has 13 residues. In germline, CDR1 is ENHRY, CDR2 SYGVKD. V lost 3 bases to trimming and J lost 2 bases, with 7 bases between them. The CDR3 region is CAISDDKQETQYF. The CDR3 bases are TGTGCCATCAGTGACGACAAGCAAGAGACCCAGTACTTC.

This clonotype was detected many times. The CDR3 reads CASSFPRQGPYEQYF. The CDR3, as DNA: TGTGCCAGCAGTTTCCCCCGGCAGGGACCCTACGAGCAGTACTTC. The chain carries TRBV28 and TRBJ2-7; D is possibly TRBD1 or TRBD2 (5 bases each). V lost 3 bases and J lost 2, with 14 bases in between. CDR1 is MDHEN and CDR2 is SYDVKM in the germline V gene. The CDR3 is 15 residues long.